This record covers a single TCR beta chain. Using immunoSEQ multiplex PCR, the repertoire was profiled, and TCRdb retains in-frame clones only, with some absent. The sample lists roughly 220,000 clones; about four fifths were seen once. The data are from a study of cytotoxic CD8 clonotypes in ibrutinib-treated CLL. The CDR3 has 17 amino acids. Trimming removed 1 base from V and 5 bases from J; junction bases left unmatched: 9. Germline-derived CDR1 and CDR2 are SGHVS and FQNEAQ. Sequenced here: PBMCs, sampled after 12 months of ibrutinib treatment. The origin of this receptor is a human donor with chronic lymphocytic leukemia. This rearrangement joins TRBV7-8 to TRBJ2-2, with 8 bases lining up with TRBD1. The CDR3 region has the DNA TGTGCCAGCAGCTTAGTAGCGGCAGGGGGCGGTACCGGGGAGCTGTTTTTT. This sequence encodes CASSLVAAGGGTGELFF.